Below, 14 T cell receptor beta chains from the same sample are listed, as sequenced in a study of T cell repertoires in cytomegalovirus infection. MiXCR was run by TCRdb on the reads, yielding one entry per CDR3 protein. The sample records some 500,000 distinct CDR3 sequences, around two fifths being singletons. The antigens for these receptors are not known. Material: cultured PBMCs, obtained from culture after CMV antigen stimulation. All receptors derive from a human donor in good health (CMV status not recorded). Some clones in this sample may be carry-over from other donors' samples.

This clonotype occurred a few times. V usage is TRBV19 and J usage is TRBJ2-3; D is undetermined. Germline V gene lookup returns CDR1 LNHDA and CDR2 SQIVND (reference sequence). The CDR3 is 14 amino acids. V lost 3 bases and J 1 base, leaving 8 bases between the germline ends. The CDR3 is CASSIDWGTDTQYF. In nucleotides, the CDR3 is TGTGCCAGTAGTATTGACTGGGGCACAGATACGCAGTATTTT.

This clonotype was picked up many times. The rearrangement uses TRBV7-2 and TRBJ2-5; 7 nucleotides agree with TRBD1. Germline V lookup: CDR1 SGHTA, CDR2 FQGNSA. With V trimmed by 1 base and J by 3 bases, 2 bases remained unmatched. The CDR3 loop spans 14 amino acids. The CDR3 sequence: CASSLVTGKETQYF. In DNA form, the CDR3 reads TGTGCCAGCAGCTTAGTGACAGGGAAAGAGACCCAGTACTTC.

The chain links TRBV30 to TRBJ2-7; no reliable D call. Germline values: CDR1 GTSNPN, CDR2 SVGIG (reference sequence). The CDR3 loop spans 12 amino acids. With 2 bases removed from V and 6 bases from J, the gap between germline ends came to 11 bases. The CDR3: CAWSHNDGEQYF. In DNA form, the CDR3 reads TGTGCCTGGAGTCACAATGATGGCGAGCAGTACTTC.

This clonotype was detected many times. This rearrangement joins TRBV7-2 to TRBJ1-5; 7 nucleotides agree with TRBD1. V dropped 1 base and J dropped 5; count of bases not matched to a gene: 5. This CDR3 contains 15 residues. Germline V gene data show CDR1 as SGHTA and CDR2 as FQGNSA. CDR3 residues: CASSLVQGPYQPQHF. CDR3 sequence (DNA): TGTGCCAGCAGCTTAGTACAGGGGCCCTATCAGCCCCAGCATTTT. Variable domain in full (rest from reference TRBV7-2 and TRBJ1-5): GAGVSQSPSNKVTEKGKDVELRCDPISGHTALYWYRQSLGQGLEFLIYFQGNSAPDKSGLPSDRFSAERTGGSVSTLTIQRTQQEDSAVYLCASSLVQGPYQPQHFGDGTRLSIL.

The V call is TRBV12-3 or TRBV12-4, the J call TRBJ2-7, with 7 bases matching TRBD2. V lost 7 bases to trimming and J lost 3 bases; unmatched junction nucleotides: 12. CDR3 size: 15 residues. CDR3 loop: CASTPEVAGHYEQYF. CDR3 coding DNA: TGTGCCAGCACCCCCGAGGTAGCGGGTCACTACGAGCAGTACTTC.

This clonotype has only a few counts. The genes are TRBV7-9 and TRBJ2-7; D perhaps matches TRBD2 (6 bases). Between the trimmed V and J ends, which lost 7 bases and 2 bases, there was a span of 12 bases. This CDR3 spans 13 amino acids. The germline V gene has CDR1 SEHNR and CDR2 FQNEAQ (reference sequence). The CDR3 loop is CASIGSSAYEQYF. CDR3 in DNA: TGTGCCAGCATCGGGAGTTCTGCCTACGAGCAGTACTTC.

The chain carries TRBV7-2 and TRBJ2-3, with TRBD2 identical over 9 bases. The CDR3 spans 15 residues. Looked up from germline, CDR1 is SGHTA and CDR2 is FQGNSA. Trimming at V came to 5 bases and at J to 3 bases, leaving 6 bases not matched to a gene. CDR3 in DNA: TGTGCCAGCAGCCAAGATCTAGCGGGAACAGATACGCAGTATTTT. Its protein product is CASSQDLAGTDTQYF.

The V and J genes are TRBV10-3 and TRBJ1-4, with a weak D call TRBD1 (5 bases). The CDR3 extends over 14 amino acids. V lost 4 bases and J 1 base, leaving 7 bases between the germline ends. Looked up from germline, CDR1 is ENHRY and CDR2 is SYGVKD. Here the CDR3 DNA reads TGTGCCATCAGTGGGGACGGAACTAATGAAAAACTGTTTTTT. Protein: CAISGDGTNEKLFF.

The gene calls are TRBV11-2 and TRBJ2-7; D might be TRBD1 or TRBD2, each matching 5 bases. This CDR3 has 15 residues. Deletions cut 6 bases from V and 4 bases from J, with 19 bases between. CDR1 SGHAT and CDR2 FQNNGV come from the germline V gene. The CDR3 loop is CASSSPFGTQYEQYF. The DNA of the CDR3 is TGTGCCAGCAGTTCCCCCTTCGGGACCCAGTACGAGCAGTACTTC.

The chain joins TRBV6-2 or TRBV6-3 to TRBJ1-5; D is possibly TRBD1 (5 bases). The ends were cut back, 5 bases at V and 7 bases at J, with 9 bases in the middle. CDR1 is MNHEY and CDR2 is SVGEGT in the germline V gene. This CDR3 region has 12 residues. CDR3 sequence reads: CASSTRVQPQHF. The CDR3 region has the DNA TGTGCCAGCAGTACCAGGGTACAGCCCCAGCATTTT.

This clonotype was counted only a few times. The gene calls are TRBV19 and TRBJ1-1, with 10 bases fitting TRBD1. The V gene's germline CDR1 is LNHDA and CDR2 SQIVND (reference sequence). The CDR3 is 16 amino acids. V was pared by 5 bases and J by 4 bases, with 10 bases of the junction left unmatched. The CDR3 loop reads CASSPDRGSWFTEAFF. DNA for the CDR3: TGTGCCAGTAGTCCGGACAGGGGGAGTTGGTTCACTGAAGCTTTCTTT.

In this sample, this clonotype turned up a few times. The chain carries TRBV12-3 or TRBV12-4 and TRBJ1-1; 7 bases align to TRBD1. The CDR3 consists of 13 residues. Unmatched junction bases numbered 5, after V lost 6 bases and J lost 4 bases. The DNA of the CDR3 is TGTGCCAGCAGACGACAGGGAAGCACTGAAGCTTTCTTT. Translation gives CASRRQGSTEAFF.

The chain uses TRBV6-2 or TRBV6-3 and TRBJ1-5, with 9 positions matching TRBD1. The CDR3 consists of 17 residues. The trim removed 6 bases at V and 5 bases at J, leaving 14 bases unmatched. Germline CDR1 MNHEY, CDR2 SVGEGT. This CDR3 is CASSQLDRTGVDQPQHF. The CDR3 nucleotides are TGTGCCAGCAGCCAACTCGACCGGACAGGGGTCGATCAGCCCCAGCATTTT.

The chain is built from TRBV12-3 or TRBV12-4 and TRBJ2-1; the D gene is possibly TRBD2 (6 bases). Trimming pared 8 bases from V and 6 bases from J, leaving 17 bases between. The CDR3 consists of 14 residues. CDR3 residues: CASRTGTDTNEQFF. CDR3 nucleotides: TGTGCCAGCCGAACCGGGACTGACACCAATGAGCAGTTCTTC.